This T cell receptor beta chain derives from a study of T cells after yellow fever vaccination. Whole-study findings and limits: Highly abundant clonotypes carried over from the bulk population could end up in FACS-sorted repertoires as contaminants. Weaker, the secondary response had a peak occurring faster, on day 5 versus 15.

This CDR3 is built from 16 residues. The ends lost 3 bases at V and 6 bases at J; junction bases unmatched: 8. Germline loops: CDR1 LNHDA, CDR2 SQIVND (reference sequence). Each CDR3 protein gets one entry after TCRdb re-called the 5' RACE reads with MiXCR. The sample gives 40,000 or so distinct CDR3 sequences, 6.8% of which show up once; 15% is in the top ten. Only a few counts were recorded for this clonotype. The TCR originated in a man younger than 45 who received the YFV17D yellow fever vaccine. This chain uses TRBV19 with TRBJ1-5, with 10 bases identical to TRBD1. Here the sequenced sample was CD8+ T cells not binding an NS4B(214-222) dextramer, sorted from PBMCs, taken 45 days after the yellow fever booster vaccination. This CDR3 is CASSILYGTGVQPQHF. CDR3 nucleotide sequence: TGTGCCAGTAGTATTCTGTATGGGACAGGGGTTCAGCCCCAGCATTTT.